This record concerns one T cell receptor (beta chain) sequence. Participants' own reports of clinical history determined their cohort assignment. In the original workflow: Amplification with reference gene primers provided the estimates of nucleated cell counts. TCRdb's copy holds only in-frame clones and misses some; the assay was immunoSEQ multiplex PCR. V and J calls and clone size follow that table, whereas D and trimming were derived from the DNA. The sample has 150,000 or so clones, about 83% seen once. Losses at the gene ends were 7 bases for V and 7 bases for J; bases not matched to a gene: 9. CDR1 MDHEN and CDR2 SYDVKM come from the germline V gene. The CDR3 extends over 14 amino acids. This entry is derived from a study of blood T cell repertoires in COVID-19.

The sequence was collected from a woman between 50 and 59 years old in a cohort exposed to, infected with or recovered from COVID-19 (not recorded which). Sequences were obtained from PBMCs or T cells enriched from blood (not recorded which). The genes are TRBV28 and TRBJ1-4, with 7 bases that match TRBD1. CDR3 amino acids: CASNLEGASEKLFF. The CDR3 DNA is TGTGCCAGCAACCTGGAGGGGGCAAGTGAAAAACTGTTTTTT.